A selection of T cell receptor beta chains follows, all from one sample in a study of T cell responses to AZD1222 COVID-19 vaccine. Method: immunoSEQ multiplex PCR; TCRdb's copy keeps in-frame clones and lacks some. The repertoire consists of some 130,000 clones, with just over 90% occurring once and the leading ten covering 6.9%. Sequenced material: peripheral blood, taken on day 0 of AZD1222 vaccination. These receptors were taken from an adult in good health. Each CDR3 is given with its conserved first and last residue. A D gene is named only where the DNA matches it firmly. Some rows have no size entry. The others give once, few or many, or a class for an expanded clone.

V gene: TRBV13; D gene: TRBD1; clone size: NA; J gene: TRBJ1-4; CDR3 protein: CASSQKRTGGLGKLFF; CDR3 DNA: TGTGCCAGCAGCCAGAAAAGGACAGGGGGTCTTGGAAAACTGTTTTTT
V gene: TRBV5-8; D gene: NA; clone size: NA; J gene: TRBJ2-7; CDR3 protein: CASSFGFLSYEQYF; CDR3 DNA: TGTGCCAGCAGCTTCGGATTTCTCTCCTACGAGCAGTACTTC
V gene: TRBV28; D gene: NA; clone size: NA; J gene: TRBJ1-5; CDR3 protein: CAIQGTVGLEGNQPQHF; CDR3 DNA: TGTGCCATCCAAGGGACTGTGGGACTGGAGGGCAATCAGCCCCAGCATTTT
V gene: TRBV10-1; D gene: NA; clone size: NA; J gene: TRBJ1-1; CDR3 protein: CASSDRKYTEAFF; CDR3 DNA: TGCGCCAGCAGTGATCGCAAGTACACTGAAGCTTTCTTT
V gene: TRBV7-2; D gene: NA; clone size: NA; J gene: TRBJ2-3; CDR3 protein: CASSLGGAGDTQYF; CDR3 DNA: TGTGCCAGCAGCTTAGGGGGAGCGGGAGATACGCAGTATTTT
V gene: TRBV28; D gene: NA; clone size: NA; J gene: TRBJ1-5; CDR3 protein: CASRPITGLVLDQPQHF; CDR3 DNA: TGTGCCAGCAGACCAATTACAGGGCTGGTCTTGGATCAGCCCCAGCATTTT
V gene: TRBV19; D gene: NA; clone size: few; J gene: TRBJ2-7; CDR3 protein: CASSMMSPYEQYF; CDR3 DNA: TGTGCCAGTAGTATGATGTCCCCCTACGAGCAGTACTTC
V gene: TRBV3-1/TRBV3-2; D gene: NA; clone size: NA; J gene: TRBJ1-1; CDR3 protein: CASSQPNTEAFF; CDR3 DNA: TGTGCCAGCAGCCAACCCAACACTGAAGCTTTCTTT
V gene: TRBV28; D gene: NA; clone size: NA; J gene: TRBJ2-7; CDR3 protein: CASSEPGPPSYEQYF; CDR3 DNA: TGTGCCAGCAGCGAACCGGGACCACCTTCCTACGAGCAGTACTTC
V gene: TRBV10-2; D gene: TRBD1; clone size: NA; J gene: TRBJ1-3; CDR3 protein: CASSEYVQGANTIYF; CDR3 DNA: TGCGCCAGCAGTGAGTACGTCCAGGGGGCGAACACCATATATTTT
V gene: TRBV28; D gene: NA; clone size: NA; J gene: TRBJ2-7; CDR3 protein: CAANTGYEQYF; CDR3 DNA: TGTGCCGCCAACACAGGGTACGAGCAGTACTTC